This TCR beta chain was recovered during a study of blood T cell repertoires in COVID-19. As for the study in general: Researchers got acute and convalescent COVID-19 samples from the United States, Italy and Spain. T cells, B-cell-depleted T cells, or PBMCs supplied cDNA or gDNA.

The V gene end was trimmed by 6 bases and the J gene end by 4 bases; junction bases not matched to a gene: 10. The CDR3 is 16 amino acids. CDR1 SNHLY and CDR2 FYNNEI come from the germline V gene. In the study's own analysis: Nucleated cell counts were estimated from reference gene primer amplification. TCRdb keeps only in-frame clones here, not all; method: immunoSEQ multiplex PCR. The V and J calls and the clone size are those of that table, but D and trimming were determined from the DNA. The data hold 50,000 to 65,000 clones, with 70% to 90% observed a single time. Sequenced material: peripheral blood. The chain joins TRBV2 to TRBJ2-5; 11 bases map to TRBD2. The receptor's source is a man aged 60-69 years with acute or convalescent COVID-19. The CDR3 loop reads CASRTILAGVLETQYF. DNA for the CDR3: TGTGCCAGCAGGACTATACTAGCGGGAGTGTTAGAGACCCAGTACTTC.